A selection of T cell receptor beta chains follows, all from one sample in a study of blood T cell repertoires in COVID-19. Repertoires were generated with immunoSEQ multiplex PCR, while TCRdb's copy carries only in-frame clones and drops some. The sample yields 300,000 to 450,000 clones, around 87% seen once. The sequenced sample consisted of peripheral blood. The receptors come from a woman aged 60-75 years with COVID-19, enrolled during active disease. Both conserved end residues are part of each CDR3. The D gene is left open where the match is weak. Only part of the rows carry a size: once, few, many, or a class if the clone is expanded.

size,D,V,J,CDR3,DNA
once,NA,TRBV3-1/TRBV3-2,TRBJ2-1,CASSQDRRGRSSYNEQFF,TGTGCCAGCAGCCAAGACAGGAGGGGACGGAGCTCCTACAATGAGCAGTTCTTC
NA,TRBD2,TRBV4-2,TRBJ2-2,CASSLSSGGHTGELFF,TGTGCCAGCAGCCTAAGTAGCGGGGGCCACACCGGGGAGCTGTTTTTT
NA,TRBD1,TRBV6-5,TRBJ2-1,CASRPGQSFNEQFF,TGTGCCAGCAGACCGGGACAGTCTTTCAATGAGCAGTTCTTC
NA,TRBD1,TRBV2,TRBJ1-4,CASRLSLLPGTDNEKLFF,TGTGCCAGCAGACTAAGCCTTTTGCCCGGGACAGATAATGAAAAACTGTTTTTT
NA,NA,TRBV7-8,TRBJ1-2,CASSLALGHYGYTF,TGTGCCAGCAGCTTAGCGCTGGGGCACTATGGCTACACCTTC
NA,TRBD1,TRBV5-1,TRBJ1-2,CASSLRQGSIPYGYTF,TGCGCCAGCAGCTTGAGACAGGGATCGATCCCCTATGGCTACACCTTC
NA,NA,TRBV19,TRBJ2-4,CASSMGQAKNIQYF,TGTGCCAGTAGTATGGGGCAAGCCAAAAACATTCAGTACTTC
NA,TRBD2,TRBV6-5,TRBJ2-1,CASSYFRGSSYNEQFF,TGTGCCAGCAGTTACTTCCGCGGGAGCTCCTACAATGAGCAGTTCTTC
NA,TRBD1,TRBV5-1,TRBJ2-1,CASSGTGLNNEQFF,TGCGCCAGCAGCGGGACAGGATTAAACAATGAGCAGTTCTTC
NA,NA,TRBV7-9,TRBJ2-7,CASSFQGIPYEQYF,TGTGCCAGCAGCTTCCAGGGGATCCCCTACGAGCAGTACTTC
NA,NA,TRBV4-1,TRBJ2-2,CASSQDPGVRTGELFF,TGCGCCAGCAGCCAAGATCCAGGGGTGCGCACCGGGGAGCTGTTTTTT
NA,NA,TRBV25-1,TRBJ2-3,CASNRGGDPFNTQYF,TGTGCCAGCAATCGGGGCGGGGATCCCTTTAATACGCAGTATTTT
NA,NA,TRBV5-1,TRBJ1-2,CASSLDGGTGYGYTF,TGCGCCAGCAGCTTGGACGGAGGAACTGGGTATGGCTACACCTTC
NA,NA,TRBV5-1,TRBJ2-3,CASSAGTAEDTQYF,TGCGCCAGCAGCGCGGGGACAGCCGAAGATACGCAGTATTTT
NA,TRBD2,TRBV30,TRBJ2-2,CATSPGTSGGRNTGELFF,TGTGCCACCTCCCCCGGGACTAGCGGGGGCCGGAACACCGGGGAGCTGTTTTTT
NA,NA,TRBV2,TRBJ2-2,CASSKAAPNTGELFF,TGTGCCAGCAGCAAAGCGGCACCTAACACCGGGGAGCTGTTTTTT
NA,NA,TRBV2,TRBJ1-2,CASSYEQGSYGYTF,TGTGCCAGCAGCTATGAGCAGGGGTCCTATGGCTACACCTTC
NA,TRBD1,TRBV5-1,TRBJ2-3,CASSYKGALSDTQYF,TGCGCCAGCAGCTATAAGGGGGCATTGTCAGATACGCAGTATTTT
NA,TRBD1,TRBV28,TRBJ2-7,CASSVRQGFHEQYF,TGTGCCAGCAGTGTCAGACAGGGGTTCCACGAGCAGTACTTC
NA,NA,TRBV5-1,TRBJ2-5,CASSLVPGEETQYF,TGCGCCAGCAGCTTGGTGCCAGGGGAAGAGACCCAGTACTTC
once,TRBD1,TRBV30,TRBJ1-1,CAWGDRGGTEAFF,TGTGCCTGGGGCGACAGGGGAGGCACTGAAGCTTTCTTT
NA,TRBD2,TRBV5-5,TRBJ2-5,CASSFFAGGPEKETQYF,TGTGCCAGCAGCTTCTTTGCGGGGGGGCCGGAAAAAGAGACCCAGTACTTC
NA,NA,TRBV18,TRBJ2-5,CASSLDGGGTQYF,TGTGCCAGCTCACTCGACGGAGGTGGGACCCAGTACTTC
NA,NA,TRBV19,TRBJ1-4,CASSIDTATNEKLFF,TGTGCCAGTAGTATTGACACTGCAACTAATGAAAAACTGTTTTTT
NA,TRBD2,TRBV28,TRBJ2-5,CASSLGGQETQYF,TGTGCCAGCAGTTTGGGGGGGCAAGAGACCCAGTACTTC
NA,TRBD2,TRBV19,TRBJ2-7,CASSSGGALYEQYF,TGTGCCAGTAGTAGCGGGGGGGCCTTGTACGAGCAGTACTTC
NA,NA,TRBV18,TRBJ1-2,CASSTSTDGYTF,TGTGCCAGCTCAACCTCGACAGATGGCTACACCTTC
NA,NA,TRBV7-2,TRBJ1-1,CASSLRTPGQLNTEAFF,TGTGCCAGCAGCTTAAGAACCCCAGGCCAGCTGAACACTGAAGCTTTCTTT
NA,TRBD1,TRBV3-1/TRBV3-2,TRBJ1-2,CASAVRDRDYGYTF,TGTGCCAGCGCCGTAAGAGACAGGGACTATGGCTACACCTTC
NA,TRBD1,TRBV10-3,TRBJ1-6,CAIREGQDNSPLHF,TGTGCCATCAGGGAAGGACAGGATAATTCACCCCTCCACTTT
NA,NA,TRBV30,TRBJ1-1,CAWSPPTITVRNTEAFF,TGTGCCTGGAGTCCCCCAACGATTACGGTCCGGAACACTGAAGCTTTCTTT
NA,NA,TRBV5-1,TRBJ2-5,CASSLSGEETQYF,TGCGCCAGCAGCTTATCCGGGGAAGAGACCCAGTACTTC
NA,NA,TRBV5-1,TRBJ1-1,CASSPYSGQPNTEAFF,TGCGCCAGCAGCCCATACTCGGGACAACCGAACACTGAAGCTTTCTTT
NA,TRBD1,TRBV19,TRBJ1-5,CASSTGTGRRSNQPQHF,TGTGCCAGTAGTACCGGGACAGGGAGACGAAGCAATCAGCCCCAGCATTTT
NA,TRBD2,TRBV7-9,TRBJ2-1,CASSFSGLSYNEQFF,TGTGCCAGCAGCTTTAGCGGGCTCTCCTACAATGAGCAGTTCTTC
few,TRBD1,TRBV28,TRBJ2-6,CASSPAQGAYGANVLTF,TGTGCCAGCAGCCCCGCCCAGGGGGCTTACGGGGCCAACGTCCTGACTTTC
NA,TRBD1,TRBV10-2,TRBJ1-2,CASNPGQGAKGYTF,TGCGCCAGCAATCCGGGACAGGGGGCGAAAGGCTACACCTTC
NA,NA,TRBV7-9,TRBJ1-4,CASSQPEEDEKLFF,TGTGCCAGCAGCCAACCCGAGGAGGATGAAAAACTGTTTTTT
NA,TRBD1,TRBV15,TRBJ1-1,CAIADRDTEAFF,TGTGCCATCGCAGACAGGGACACTGAAGCTTTCTTT
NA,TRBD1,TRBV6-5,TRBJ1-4,CASSYATGWGEKLFF,TGTGCCAGCAGTTACGCGACAGGGTGGGGTGAAAAACTGTTTTTT
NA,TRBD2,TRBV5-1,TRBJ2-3,CASSLSGTSGGRSTDTQYF,TGCGCCAGCAGCTTGTCCGGGACTAGCGGGGGCCGCAGCACAGATACGCAGTATTTT
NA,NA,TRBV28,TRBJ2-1,CASSPSEYASSYNEQFF,TGTGCCAGCAGTCCTTCGGAGTATGCCAGCTCCTACAATGAGCAGTTCTTC
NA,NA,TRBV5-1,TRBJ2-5,CASSLGGAAEETQYF,TGCGCCAGCAGCTTGGGAGGAGCAGCAGAAGAGACCCAGTACTTC
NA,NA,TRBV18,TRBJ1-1,CASLGGGAKTEAFF,TGTGCCAGCTTAGGAGGAGGGGCAAAGACTGAAGCTTTCTTT